This T cell receptor (beta chain) emerged from a study of blood T cells in healthy people across ages. The CDR3 consists of 15 residues. V shed 0 bases and J shed 9 bases, with 15 bases lying between them. CDR1 LGHNA and CDR2 YSLEER come from the germline V gene. Total RNA amounts of at least 6 micrograms were extracted per sample. Through a sample-barcoded 5' primer and a J-beta primer mix, a second PCR was run for roughly 6 to 11 cycles. TCRdb fed the 5' RACE reads into MiXCR, producing one record per CDR3 protein. The sample consists of roughly 700,000 distinct CDR3 sequences, 49% of them appearing once. About this clonotype: Just one base apart from a much larger clone, this may be a read error.

This receptor was obtained from a woman aged 55-70 years in good health. The sequenced sample consisted of blood. The chain has TRBV4-3 and TRBJ2-1; D is undetermined. The CDR3 nucleotides are TGCGCCAGCAGCCAAGACACCAGGCCCCTCGGTGAGCAGTTCTTC. The encoded protein is CASSQDTRPLGEQFF.